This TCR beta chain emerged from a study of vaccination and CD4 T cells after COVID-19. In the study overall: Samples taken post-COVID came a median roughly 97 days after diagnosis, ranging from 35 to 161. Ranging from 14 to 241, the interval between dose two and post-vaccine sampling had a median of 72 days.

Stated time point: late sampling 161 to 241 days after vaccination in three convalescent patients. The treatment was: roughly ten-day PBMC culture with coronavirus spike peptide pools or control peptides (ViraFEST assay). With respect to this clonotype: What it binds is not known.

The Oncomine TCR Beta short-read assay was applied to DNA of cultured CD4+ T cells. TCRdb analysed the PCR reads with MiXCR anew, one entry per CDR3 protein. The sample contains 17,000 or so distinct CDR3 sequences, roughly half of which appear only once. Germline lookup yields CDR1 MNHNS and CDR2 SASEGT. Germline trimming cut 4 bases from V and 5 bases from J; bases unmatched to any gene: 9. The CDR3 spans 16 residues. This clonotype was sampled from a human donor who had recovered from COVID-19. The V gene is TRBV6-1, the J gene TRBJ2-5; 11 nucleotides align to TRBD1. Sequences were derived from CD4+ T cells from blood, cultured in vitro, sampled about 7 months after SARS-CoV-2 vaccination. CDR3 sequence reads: CASSVTGTGGFETQYF. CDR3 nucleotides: TGTGCCAGCAGTGTAACCGGGACAGGGGGTTTTGAGACCCAGTACTTC.